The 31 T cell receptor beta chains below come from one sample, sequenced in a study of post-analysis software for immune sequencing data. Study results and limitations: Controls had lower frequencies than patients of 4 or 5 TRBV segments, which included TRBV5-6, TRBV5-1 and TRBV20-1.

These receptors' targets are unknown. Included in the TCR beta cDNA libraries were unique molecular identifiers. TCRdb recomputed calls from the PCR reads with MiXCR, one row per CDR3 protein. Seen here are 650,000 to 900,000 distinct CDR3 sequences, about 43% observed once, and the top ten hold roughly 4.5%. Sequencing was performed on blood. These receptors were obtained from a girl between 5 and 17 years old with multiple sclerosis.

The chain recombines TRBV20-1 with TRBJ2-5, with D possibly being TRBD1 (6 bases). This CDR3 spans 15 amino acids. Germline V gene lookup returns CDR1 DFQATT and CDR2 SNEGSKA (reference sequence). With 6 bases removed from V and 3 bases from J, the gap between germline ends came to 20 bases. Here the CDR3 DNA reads TGCAGTGCCCCTGCCACAGGGCGGCCTGAAGAGACCCAGTACTTC. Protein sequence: CSAPATGRPEETQYF.

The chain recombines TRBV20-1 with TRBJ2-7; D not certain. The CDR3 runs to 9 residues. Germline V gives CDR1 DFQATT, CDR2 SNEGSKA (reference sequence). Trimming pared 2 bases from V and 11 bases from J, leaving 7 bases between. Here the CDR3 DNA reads TGCAGTGCTAGACCCCGGGAGTACTTC. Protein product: CSARPREYF.

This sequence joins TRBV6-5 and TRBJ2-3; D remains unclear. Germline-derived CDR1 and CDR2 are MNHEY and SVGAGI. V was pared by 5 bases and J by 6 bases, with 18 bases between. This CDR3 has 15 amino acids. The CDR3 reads CASSPSWVQSDTQYF. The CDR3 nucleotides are TGTGCCAGCAGTCCCTCCTGGGTCCAGTCCGATACGCAGTATTTT.

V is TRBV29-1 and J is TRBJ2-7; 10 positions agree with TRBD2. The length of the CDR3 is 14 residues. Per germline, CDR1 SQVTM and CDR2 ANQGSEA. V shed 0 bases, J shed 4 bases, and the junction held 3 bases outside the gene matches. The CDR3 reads CSVEEIAGGYEQYF. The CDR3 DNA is TGCAGCGTTGAAGAGATAGCGGGGGGATACGAGCAGTACTTC.

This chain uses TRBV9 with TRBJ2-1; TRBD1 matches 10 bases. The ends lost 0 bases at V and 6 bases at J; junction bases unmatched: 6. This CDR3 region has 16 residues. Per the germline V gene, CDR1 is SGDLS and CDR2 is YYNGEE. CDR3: CASSVAPGTGVNEQFF. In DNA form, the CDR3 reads TGTGCCAGCAGCGTAGCCCCCGGGACAGGGGTCAATGAGCAGTTCTTC.

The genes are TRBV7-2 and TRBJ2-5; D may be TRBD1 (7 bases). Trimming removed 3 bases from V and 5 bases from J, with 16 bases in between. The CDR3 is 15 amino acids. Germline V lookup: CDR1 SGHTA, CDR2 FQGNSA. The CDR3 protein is CASSFPTGAGETQYF. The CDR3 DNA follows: TGTGCCAGCAGCTTCCCCACAGGGGCGGGGGAGACCCAGTACTTC.

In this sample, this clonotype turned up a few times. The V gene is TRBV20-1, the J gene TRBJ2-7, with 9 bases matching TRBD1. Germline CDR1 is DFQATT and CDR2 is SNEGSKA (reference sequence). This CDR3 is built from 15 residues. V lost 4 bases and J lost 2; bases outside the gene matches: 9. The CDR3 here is CSATTGTGFPYEQYF. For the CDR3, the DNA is TGCAGTGCTACCACCGGGACAGGGTTCCCCTACGAGCAGTACTTC.

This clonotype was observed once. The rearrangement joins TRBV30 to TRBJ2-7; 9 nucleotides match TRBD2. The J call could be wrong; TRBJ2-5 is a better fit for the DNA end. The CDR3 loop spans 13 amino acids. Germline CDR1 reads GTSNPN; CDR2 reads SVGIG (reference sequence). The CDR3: CAWSGTSLETQYF. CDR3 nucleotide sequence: TGTGCCTGGAGCGGGACTAGCCTAGAGACCCAGTACTTC.

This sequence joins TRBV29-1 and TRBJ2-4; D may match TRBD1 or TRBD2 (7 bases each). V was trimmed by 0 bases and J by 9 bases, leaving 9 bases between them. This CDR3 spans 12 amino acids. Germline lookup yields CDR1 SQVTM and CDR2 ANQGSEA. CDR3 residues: CSVEDRGGIQYF. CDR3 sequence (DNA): TGCAGCGTTGAAGACAGGGGGGGCATTCAGTACTTC.

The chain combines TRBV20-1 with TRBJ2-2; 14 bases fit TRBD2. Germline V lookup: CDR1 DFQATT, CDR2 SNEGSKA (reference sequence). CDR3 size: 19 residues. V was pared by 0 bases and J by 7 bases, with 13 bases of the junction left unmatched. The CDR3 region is CSARDRLAGGPGTGGELFF. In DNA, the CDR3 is TGCAGTGCTAGAGACAGACTAGCGGGAGGGCCGGGGACCGGCGGGGAGCTGTTTTTT.

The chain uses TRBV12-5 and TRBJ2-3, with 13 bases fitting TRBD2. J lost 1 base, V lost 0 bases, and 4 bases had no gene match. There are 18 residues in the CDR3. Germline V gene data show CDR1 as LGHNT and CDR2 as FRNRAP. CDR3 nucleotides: TGTGCTAGTGGTTTGGTACTAGCGGGAGGGCGTGGCACAGATACGCAGTATTTT. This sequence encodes CASGLVLAGGRGTDTQYF.

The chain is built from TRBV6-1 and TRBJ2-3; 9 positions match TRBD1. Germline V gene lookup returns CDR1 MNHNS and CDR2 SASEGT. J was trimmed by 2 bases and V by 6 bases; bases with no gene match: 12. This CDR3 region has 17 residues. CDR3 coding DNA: TGTGCCAGCAGAAGGACAGGGGTGTTCGGATTCACAGATACGCAGTATTTT. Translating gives CASRRTGVFGFTDTQYF.

Here the CDR3 reads CASSLDLGGGGGNQPQHF. The CDR3, as DNA: TGTGCCAGCAGTTTAGATTTAGGAGGGGGCGGTGGCAATCAGCCCCAGCATTTT. The rearrangement links TRBV12-3 or TRBV12-4 to TRBJ1-5; 7 bases map to TRBD1. This CDR3 region has 18 residues. The V and J ends lost 1 base and 2 bases, in that order; junction bases with no gene match: 11.

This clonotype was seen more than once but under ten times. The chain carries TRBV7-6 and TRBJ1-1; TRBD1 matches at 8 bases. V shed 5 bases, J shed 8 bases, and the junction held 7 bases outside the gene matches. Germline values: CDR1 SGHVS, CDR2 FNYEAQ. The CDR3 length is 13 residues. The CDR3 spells CASSDTGTGEAFF. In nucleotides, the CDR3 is TGTGCCAGCAGCGACACAGGGACAGGAGAAGCTTTCTTT.

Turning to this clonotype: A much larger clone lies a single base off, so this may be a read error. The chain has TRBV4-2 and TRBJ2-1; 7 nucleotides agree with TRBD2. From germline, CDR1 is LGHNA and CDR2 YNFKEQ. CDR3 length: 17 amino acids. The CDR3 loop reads CASSQDRDWEGVNERFF. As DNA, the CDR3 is TGTGCCAGCAGCCAAGATCGGGACTGGGAGGGAGTCAATGAGCGGTTCTTC.

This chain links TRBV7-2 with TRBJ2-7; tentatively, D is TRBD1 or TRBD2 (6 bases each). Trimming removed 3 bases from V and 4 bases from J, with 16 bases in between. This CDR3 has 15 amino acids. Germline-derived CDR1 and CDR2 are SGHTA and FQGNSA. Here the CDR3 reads CASSFLGGRIYEQYF. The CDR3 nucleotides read TGTGCCAGCAGCTTCCTCGGGGGCAGGATATACGAGCAGTACTTC.

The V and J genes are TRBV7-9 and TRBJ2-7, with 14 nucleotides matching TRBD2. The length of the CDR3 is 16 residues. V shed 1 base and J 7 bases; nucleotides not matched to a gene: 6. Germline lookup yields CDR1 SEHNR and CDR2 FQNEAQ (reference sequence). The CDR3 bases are TGTGCCAGCAGCTTAGAGGGACTAGCGGGAGTACATGAGCAGTACTTC. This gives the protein CASSLEGLAGVHEQYF. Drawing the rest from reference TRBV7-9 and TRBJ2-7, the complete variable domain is DTGVSQNPRHKITKRGQNVTFRCDPISEHNRLYWYRQTLGQGPEFLTYFQNEAQLEKSRLLSDRFSAERPKGSFSTLEIQRTEQGDSAMYLCASSLEGLAGVHEQYFGPGTRLTVT.

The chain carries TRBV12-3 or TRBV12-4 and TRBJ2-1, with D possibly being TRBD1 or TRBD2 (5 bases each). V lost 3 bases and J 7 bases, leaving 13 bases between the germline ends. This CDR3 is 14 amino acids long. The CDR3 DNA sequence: TGTGCCAGCAGTTTGGGGACCCTGGGGAATGAGCAGTTCTTC. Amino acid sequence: CASSLGTLGNEQFF.

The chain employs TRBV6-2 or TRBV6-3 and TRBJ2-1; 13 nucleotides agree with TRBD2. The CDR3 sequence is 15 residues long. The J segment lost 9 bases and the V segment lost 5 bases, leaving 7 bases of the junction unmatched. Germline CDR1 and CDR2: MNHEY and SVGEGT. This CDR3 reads CASSRTSGSKGEQFF. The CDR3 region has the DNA TGTGCCAGCAGTCGGACTAGCGGGAGCAAGGGTGAGCAGTTCTTC.

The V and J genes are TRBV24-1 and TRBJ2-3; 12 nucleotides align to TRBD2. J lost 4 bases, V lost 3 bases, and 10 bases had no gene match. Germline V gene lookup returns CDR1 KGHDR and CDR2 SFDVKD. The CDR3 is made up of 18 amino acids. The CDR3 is CATSDRTGLAGHPDTQYF. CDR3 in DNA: TGTGCCACCAGTGATAGAACGGGACTAGCGGGCCACCCAGATACGCAGTATTTT.

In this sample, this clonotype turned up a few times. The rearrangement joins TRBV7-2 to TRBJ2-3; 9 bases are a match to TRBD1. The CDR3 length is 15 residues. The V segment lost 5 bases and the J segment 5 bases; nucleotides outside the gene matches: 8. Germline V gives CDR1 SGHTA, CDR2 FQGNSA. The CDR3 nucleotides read TGTGCCAGCAGCCCAACAGGGGGCGCAGGAGATACGCAGTATTTT. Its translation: CASSPTGGAGDTQYF.

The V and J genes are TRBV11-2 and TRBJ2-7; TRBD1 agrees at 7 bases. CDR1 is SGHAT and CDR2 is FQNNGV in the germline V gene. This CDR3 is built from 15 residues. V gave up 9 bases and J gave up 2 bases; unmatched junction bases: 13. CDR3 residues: CASRSVRDRTYEQYF. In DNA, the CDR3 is TGTGCCAGTCGCAGCGTCCGGGACAGAACCTACGAGCAGTACTTC.

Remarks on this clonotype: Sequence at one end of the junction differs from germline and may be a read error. CDR3 sequence (DNA): TGTGCCAGCAGCTTCCCCCCGGAACTGACAGGGCTAGAGACCAAGTACTTC. It translates to CASSFPPELTGLETKYF. The rearrangement uses TRBV7-2 and TRBJ2-5; TRBD1 agrees at 7 bases. CDR3 length equals 17 residues. CDR1 and CDR2 (germline): SGHTA, FQGNSA.

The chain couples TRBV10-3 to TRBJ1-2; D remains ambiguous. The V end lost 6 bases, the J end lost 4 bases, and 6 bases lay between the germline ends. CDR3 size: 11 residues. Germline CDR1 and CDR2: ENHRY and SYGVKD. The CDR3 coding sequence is TGTGCCATCAGGACCAGCTATGGCTACACCTTC. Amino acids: CAIRTSYGYTF.

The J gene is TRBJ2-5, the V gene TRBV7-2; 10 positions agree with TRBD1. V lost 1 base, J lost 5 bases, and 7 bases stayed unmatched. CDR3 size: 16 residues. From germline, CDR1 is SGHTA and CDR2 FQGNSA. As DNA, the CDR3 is TGTGCCAGCAGCTTAGTGGGACAGGGGTGGAGGGAGACCCAGTACTTC. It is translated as CASSLVGQGWRETQYF.

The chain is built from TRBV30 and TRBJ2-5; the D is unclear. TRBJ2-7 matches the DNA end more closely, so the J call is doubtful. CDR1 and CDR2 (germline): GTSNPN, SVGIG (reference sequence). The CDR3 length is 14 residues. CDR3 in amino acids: CAWSPPDGHHEQYF. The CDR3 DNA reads TGTGCCTGGAGTCCACCCGATGGGCACCACGAGCAGTACTTC.

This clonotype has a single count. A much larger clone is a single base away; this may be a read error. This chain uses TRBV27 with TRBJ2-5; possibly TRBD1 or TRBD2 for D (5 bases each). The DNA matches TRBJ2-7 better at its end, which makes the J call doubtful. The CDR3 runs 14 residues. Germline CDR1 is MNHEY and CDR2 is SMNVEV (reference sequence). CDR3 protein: CPSSLGLGAYEQYF. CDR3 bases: TGTCCCAGCAGTTTGGGGTTGGGGGCCTACGAGCAGTACTTC.

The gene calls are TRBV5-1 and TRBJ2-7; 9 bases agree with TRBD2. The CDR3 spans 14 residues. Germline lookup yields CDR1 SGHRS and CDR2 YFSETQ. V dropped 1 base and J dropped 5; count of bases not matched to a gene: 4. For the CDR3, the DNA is TGCGCCAGCAGCTTGTGGGCTAGCGGGGACGAGCAGTACTTC. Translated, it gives CASSLWASGDEQYF.

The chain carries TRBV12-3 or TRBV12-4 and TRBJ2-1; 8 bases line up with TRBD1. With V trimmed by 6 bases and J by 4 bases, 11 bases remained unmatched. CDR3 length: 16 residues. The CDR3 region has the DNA TGTGCCAGCAGGCCTCCGGACAGGGCCGTTTACAATGAGCAGTTCTTC. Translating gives CASRPPDRAVYNEQFF.

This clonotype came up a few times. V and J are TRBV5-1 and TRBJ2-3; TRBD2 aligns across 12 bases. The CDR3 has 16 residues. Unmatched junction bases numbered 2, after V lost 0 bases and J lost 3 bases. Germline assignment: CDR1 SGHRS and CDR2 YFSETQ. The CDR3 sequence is CASSLEGTSGTDTQYF. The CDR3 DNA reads TGCGCCAGCAGCTTGGAAGGGACTAGCGGGACAGATACGCAGTATTTT. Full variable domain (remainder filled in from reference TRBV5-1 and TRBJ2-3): KAGVTQTPRYLIKTRGQQVTLSCSPISGHRSVSWYQQTPGQGLQFLFEYFSETQRNKGNFPGRFSGRQFSNSRSEMNVSTLELGDSALYLCASSLEGTSGTDTQYFGPGTRLTVL.

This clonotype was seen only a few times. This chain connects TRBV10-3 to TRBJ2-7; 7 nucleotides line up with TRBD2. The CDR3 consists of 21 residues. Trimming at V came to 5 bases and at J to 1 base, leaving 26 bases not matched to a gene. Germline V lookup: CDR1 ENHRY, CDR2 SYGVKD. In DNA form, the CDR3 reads TGTGCCATCAGTCCCGTCTCGCGGCGGGAGAAAGAGGTCATAGGGTCCTACGAGCAGTACTTC. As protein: CAISPVSRREKEVIGSYEQYF.